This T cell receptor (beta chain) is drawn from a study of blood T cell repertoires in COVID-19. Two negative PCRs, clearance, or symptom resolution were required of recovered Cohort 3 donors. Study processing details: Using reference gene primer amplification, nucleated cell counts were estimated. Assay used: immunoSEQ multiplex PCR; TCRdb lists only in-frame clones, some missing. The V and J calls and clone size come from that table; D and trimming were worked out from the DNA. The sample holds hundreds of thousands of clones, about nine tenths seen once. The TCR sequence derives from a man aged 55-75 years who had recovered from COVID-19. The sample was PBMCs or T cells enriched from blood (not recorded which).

As DNA, the CDR3 is TGCGCCAGCAGCCATCACTACAATGAGCAGTTCTTC. Amino acid sequence: CASSHHYNEQFF. This chain links TRBV4-1 with TRBJ2-1; D unclear. The CDR3 sequence is 12 residues long. Trimming took 3 bases from V and 3 from J, leaving 3 bases between them. Per germline, CDR1 MGHRA and CDR2 YSYEKL.